One sample yielded the 2 T cell receptor beta chains listed below, sequenced in a study of breast tumors, draining lymph nodes, adjacent tissues. Samples came from axillary lymph nodes draining the breast cancer. In TCRdb, the multiplex PCR reads were re-called with MiXCR into one record per CDR3 protein. Altogether fewer than 150,000 distinct CDR3 sequences are present, less than 25% being singletons, with the ten largest covering about 2.2%. Sequenced input: axillary lymph node tissue. The receptors originated from a female donor with breast cancer. Some clones in this sample may be carry-over from other donors' samples.

This clonotype was counted many times. V usage is TRBV6-1 and J usage is TRBJ1-4; TRBD1 agrees at 9 bases. There are 16 residues in the CDR3. V shed 5 bases and J 8 bases; nucleotides not matched to a gene: 12. The germline gives CDR1 MNHNS, CDR2 SASEGT. CDR3 nucleotide sequence: TGTGCCAGCAGTATAATCTCGGGACAGGGCAGGGAAAAACTGTTTTTT. Translated: CASSIISGQGREKLFF.

This clonotype has only one observation. A read error may be the cause here, since a much bigger clone is one base away. This sequence joins TRBV5-5 and TRBJ2-6; 7 nucleotides match TRBD1. Germline-derived CDR1 and CDR2 are SGHKS and YYEKEE (reference sequence). The CDR3 extends over 16 amino acids. The CDR3, as DNA: TGTGCCAGCAGCTTGGTAGGGGGCTCTGGGTCCAACGTCCTGACTTTC. It translates to CASSLVGGSGSNVLTF.